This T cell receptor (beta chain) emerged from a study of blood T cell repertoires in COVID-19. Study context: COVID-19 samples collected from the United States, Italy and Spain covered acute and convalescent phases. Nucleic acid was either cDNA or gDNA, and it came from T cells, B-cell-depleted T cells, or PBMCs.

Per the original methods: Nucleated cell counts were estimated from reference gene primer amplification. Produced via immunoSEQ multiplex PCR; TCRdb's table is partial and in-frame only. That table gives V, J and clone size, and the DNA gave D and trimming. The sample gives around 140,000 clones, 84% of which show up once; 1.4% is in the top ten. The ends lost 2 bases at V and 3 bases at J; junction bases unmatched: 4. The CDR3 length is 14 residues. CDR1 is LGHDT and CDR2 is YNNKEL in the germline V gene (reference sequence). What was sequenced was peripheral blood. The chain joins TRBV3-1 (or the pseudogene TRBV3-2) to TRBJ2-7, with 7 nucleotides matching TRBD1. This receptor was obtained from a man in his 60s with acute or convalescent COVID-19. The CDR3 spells CASSQTDRLYEQYF. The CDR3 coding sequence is TGTGCCAGCAGCCAAACGGACAGGCTCTACGAGCAGTACTTC.